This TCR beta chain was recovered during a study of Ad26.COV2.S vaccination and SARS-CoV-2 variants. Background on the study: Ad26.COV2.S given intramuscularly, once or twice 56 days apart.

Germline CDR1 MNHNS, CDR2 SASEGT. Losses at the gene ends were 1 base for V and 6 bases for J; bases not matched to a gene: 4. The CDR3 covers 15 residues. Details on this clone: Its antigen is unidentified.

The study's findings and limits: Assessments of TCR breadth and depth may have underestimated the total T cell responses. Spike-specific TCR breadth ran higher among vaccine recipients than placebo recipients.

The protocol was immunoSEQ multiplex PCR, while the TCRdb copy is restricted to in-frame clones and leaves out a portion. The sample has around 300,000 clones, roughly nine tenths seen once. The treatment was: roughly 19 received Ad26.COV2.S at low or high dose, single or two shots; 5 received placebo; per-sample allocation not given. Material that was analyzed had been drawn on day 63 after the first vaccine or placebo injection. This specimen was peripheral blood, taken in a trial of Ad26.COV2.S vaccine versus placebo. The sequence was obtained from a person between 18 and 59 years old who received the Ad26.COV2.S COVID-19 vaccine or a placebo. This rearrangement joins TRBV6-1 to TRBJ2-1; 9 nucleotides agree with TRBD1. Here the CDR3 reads CASSEGTGASNEQFF. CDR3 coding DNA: TGTGCCAGCAGTGAAGGGACAGGGGCCTCCAATGAGCAGTTCTTC.